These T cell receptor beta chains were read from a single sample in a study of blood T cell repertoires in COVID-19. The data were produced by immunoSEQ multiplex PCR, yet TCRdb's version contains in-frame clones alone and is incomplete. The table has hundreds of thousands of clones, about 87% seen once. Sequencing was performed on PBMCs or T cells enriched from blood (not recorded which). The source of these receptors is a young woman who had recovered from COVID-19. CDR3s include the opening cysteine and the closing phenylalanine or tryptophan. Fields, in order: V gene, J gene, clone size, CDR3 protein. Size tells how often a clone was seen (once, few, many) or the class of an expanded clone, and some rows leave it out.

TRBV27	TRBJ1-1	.	CASRPPTGQNTEAFF
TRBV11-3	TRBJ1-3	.	CASSLDNTPRSSGNTIYF
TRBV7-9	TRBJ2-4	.	CASSLLGENIQYF
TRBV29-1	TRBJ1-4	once	CSGGGSDEKLFF
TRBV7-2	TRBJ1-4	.	CASSLQGGTNEKLFF
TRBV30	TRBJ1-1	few	CAWSRGSTEAFF
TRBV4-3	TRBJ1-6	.	CASSRKMSQQGSNSPLHF
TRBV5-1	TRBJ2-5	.	CASSLGQGVQETQYF
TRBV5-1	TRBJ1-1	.	CASSLGTGEMAFF
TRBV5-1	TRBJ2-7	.	CASTLSGVTYEQYF
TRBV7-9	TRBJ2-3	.	CASSSAVPGQGPTQYF
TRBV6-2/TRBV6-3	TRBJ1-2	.	CASSLSGRDRANYGYTF
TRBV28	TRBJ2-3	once	CASSPGLAKDTQYF
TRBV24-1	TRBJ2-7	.	CATSDPNSEVHEQYF
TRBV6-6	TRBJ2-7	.	CASRPRVSSYEQYF
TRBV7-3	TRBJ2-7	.	CASSFGGRNSEQYF
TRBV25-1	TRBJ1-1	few	CASSLQEITEAFF
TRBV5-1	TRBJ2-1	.	CASSLASGGASVANEQFF
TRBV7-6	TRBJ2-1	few	CASSQSRDRAYNEQFF
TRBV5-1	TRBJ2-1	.	CASSLVPSGRGSYNEQFF
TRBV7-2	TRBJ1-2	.	CASSVPTGNYGYTF
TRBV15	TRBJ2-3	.	CATSRDLRGWEDTQYF
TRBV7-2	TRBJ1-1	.	CASSFTQGRTEAFF
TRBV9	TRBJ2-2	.	CASSVSGMGTGELFF
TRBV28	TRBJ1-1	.	CASRPGRYTEAFF
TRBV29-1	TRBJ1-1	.	CSAGGGGQGMNTEAFF
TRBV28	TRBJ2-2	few	CASSLSGFRGDTGELFF
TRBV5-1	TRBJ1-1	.	CASSWAPGQTEAFF
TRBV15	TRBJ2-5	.	CATKSGVQETQYF
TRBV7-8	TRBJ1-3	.	CASSFRQGSTSGNTIYF
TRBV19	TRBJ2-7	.	CASSMRHRIPSYEQYF
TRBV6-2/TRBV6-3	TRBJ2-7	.	CASSLEIAGSSYEQYF
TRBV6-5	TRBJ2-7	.	CASSYWTSVAYEQYF
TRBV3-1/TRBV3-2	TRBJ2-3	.	CASSLGQALGTDTQYF
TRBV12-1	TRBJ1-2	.	CASSFVQGDKGDYGYTF
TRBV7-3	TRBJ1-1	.	CASSLMAAQGTEAFF
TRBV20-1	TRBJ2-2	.	CSASRDTSTGELFF
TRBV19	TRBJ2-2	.	CASSAPSGWGTGELFF
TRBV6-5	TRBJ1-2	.	CASSLNRDVNYGYTF
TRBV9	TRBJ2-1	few	CASSPSGVKGEQFF